The 6 T cell receptor beta chains listed next were all sequenced from one sample in a study of blood T cell repertoires in COVID-19. Profiled with immunoSEQ multiplex PCR; TCRdb holds only in-frame clones, not every one. The table lists 100,000 to 150,000 clones, roughly 91% of them singletons, with roughly 4.3% in the top ten. The sequenced sample was peripheral blood. These receptors originate from a man aged 55 to 70 with COVID-19, enrolled during active disease.

Only one count was recorded for this clone. V usage is TRBV5-1 and J usage is TRBJ2-3; the match to TRBD2 covers 9 bases. V was pared by 4 bases and J by 2 bases, with 8 bases of the junction left unmatched. Germline CDR1 reads SGHRS; CDR2 reads YFSETQ. The CDR3 is 16 residues long. The CDR3 protein is CASSPLAGDNTDTQYF. CDR3 in DNA: TGCGCCAGCAGCCCCTTAGCGGGGGACAACACAGATACGCAGTATTTT.

The sample holds one count of this clone. The chain carries TRBV2 and TRBJ2-2, with TRBD2 matching over 10 bases. V shed 6 bases, J shed 3 bases, and the junction held 4 bases outside the gene matches. CDR1 is SNHLY and CDR2 is FYNNEI in the germline V gene. CDR3 length equals 15 residues. As DNA, the CDR3 is TGTGCCAGCAGCTCTAGCGGGGGAGACACCGGGGAGCTGTTTTTT. The encoded protein is CASSSSGGDTGELFF.

This rearrangement joins TRBV9 to TRBJ1-6, with D perhaps TRBD1 (6 bases). Germline assignment: CDR1 SGDLS and CDR2 YYNGEE. CDR3 length equals 15 residues. Trimming took off 2 bases at V and 6 bases at J, with 12 bases between the two ends. The CDR3 sequence: CASSVSGHINSPLHF. The CDR3 region has the DNA TGTGCCAGCAGCGTCTCGGGACACATTAATTCACCCCTCCACTTT.

The rearrangement links TRBV25-1 to TRBJ2-5, with 7 nucleotides matching TRBD1. V lost 3 bases, J lost 4 bases, and 8 bases stayed unmatched. This CDR3 has 15 amino acids. Germline assignment: CDR1 MGHDK and CDR2 SYGVNS. CDR3: CASSDPPRQGETQYF. CDR3 DNA: TGTGCCAGCAGTGACCCTCCAAGACAGGGAGAGACCCAGTACTTC.

The V call is TRBV5-1, the J call TRBJ2-1; 9 bases line up with TRBD2. The CDR3 spans 16 residues. The ends lost 7 bases at V and 3 bases at J; junction bases unmatched: 11. Germline V lookup: CDR1 SGHRS, CDR2 YFSETQ. CDR3 nucleotides: TGCGCCAGCGATTTCGGACTAGCGAGGGACTACAATGAGCAGTTCTTC. It specifies CASDFGLARDYNEQFF.

The chain employs TRBV16 and TRBJ2-7, with D possibly matching TRBD1 (6 bases). The germline gives CDR1 KGHSY, CDR2 FQNENV. The length of the CDR3 is 15 residues. Trimming removed 0 bases from V and 2 bases from J, with 11 bases in between. CDR3 nucleotide sequence: TGTGCCAGCAGCCAATCCACAGGGTCTCCCTACGAGCAGTACTTC. This sequence encodes CASSQSTGSPYEQYF.